A selection of T cell receptor beta chains follows, all from one sample in a study of graft-versus-host responses after intestinal transplantation. For these receptors, no antigen is known. Data came from immunoSEQ multiplex PCR; TCRdb stores just in-frame clones and leaves some out. The data hold about 50,000 clones, with about 93% observed a single time. The specimen comprised unstimulated CD4+ T cells sorted from spleen or lymph node cells, sampled before transplant. Receptors were obtained from a human donor who was the organ donor for an intestinal transplant. Each CDR3 is given with its conserved first and last residue. A D gene is named only where the DNA matches it firmly.

V,J,D,CDR3,DNA
TRBV11-3,TRBJ1-1,NA,CASSSYGSTEAFF,TGTGCCAGCAGCTCCTATGGGAGTACTGAAGCTTTCTTT
TRBV5-6,TRBJ2-3,NA,CASRLLTDTQYF,TGTGCCAGCAGACTACTCACAGATACGCAGTATTTT
TRBV5-4,TRBJ2-2,TRBD2,CASSLGGGSHTGELFF,TGTGCCAGCAGCTTGGGAGGCGGGAGCCACACCGGGGAGCTGTTTTTT
TRBV19,TRBJ2-2,TRBD2,CASSIVLAGTNTGELFF,TGTGCCAGTAGTATAGTCCTAGCGGGGACGAACACCGGGGAGCTGTTTTTT
TRBV18,TRBJ1-6,NA,CASSPGRFNSPLHF,TGTGCCAGCTCACCGGGAAGGTTTAATTCACCCCTCCACTTT
TRBV4-2,TRBJ2-3,TRBD2,CASSQASGTGLSSSTDTQYF,TGTGCCAGCAGCCAAGCTAGCGGGACCGGATTGTCATCTAGCACAGATACGCAGTATTTT
TRBV6-5,TRBJ1-2,NA,CASSRGKDYGYTF,TGTGCCAGCAGTCGGGGCAAGGACTATGGCTACACCTTC
TRBV6-6,TRBJ2-2,NA,CASTSPDRWHGELFF,TGTGCCAGCACCTCCCCCGACAGGTGGCACGGGGAGCTGTTTTTT
TRBV14,TRBJ2-3,NA,CASSQGRLDTQYF,TGTGCCAGCAGCCAAGGCCGGCTCGATACGCAGTATTTT
TRBV6-5,TRBJ2-7,TRBD2,CASRTRTSGYEQYF,TGTGCCAGCAGGACTCGGACTAGCGGCTACGAGCAGTACTTC
TRBV4-1,TRBJ2-3,NA,CASSQALLQGAEDTQYF,TGCGCCAGCAGCCAAGCACTTCTTCAGGGAGCTGAAGATACGCAGTATTTT
TRBV7-2,TRBJ2-7,NA,CASSAGSYEQYF,TGTGCCAGCAGCGCAGGGTCCTACGAGCAGTACTTC